The rows below give T cell receptor beta chains drawn from one sample of a study of blood T cell repertoires in COVID-19. Here immunoSEQ multiplex PCR was the method, and the copy in TCRdb shows in-frame clones only, minus some. The sample records under 400,000 clones, just over 85% being singletons. The sequencing sample was made of PBMCs or T cells enriched from blood (not recorded which). The receptor set was obtained from a woman aged 40 to 50 with acute COVID-19. Both conserved end residues are part of each CDR3.

J,V,CDR3
TRBJ2-6,TRBV10-2,CASTPTDRISGANVLTF
TRBJ1-4,TRBV3-1/TRBV3-2,CASRSTGGNEKLFF
TRBJ1-4,TRBV9,CASSVEGGNPNEKLFF
TRBJ2-2,TRBV2,CASSRSIQGSSNTGELFF
TRBJ2-7,TRBV14,CASSQGRIKRGRSYEQYF
TRBJ1-2,TRBV5-6,CASTLRPTLYGYTF
TRBJ1-5,TRBV19,CASSILRQGLNQPQHF
TRBJ2-7,TRBV19,CASSAGTGPSYEQYF
TRBJ1-2,TRBV7-8,CASSPGTANYGYTF
TRBJ1-2,TRBV4-3,CASSQDLGQRGNGYTF
TRBJ1-2,TRBV18,CASSTDQSNYGYTF
TRBJ2-7,TRBV3-1/TRBV3-2,CASSQDLGTYEQYF
TRBJ1-6,TRBV7-9,CASSLAPGGGNSPLHF
TRBJ2-2,TRBV6-4,CASSETGGSINTGELFF
TRBJ2-7,TRBV7-9,CASSLERTQGGATYF
TRBJ2-7,TRBV7-6,CASSLDSGRQYF
TRBJ1-5,TRBV19,CASSIVSGRINQPQHF
TRBJ2-7,TRBV10-3,CAIRGTSGARSYEQYF
TRBJ2-7,TRBV6-1,CASSDGTVIYEQYF
TRBJ1-2,TRBV10-2,CASSKGQGRGYTF
TRBJ1-5,TRBV9,CASSVQGGNQPQHF
TRBJ2-7,TRBV19,CASSPGQASYEQYF
TRBJ2-7,TRBV28,CASTPRVELNEQYF
TRBJ2-7,TRBV5-1,CASSLRQTSGYYEQYF
TRBJ2-1,TRBV5-1,CASSLTNRGNEQFF
TRBJ2-3,TRBV5-1,CASSQDSFTDTQYF
TRBJ1-4,TRBV7-8,CASSLGTWNEKLFF
TRBJ2-1,TRBV6-2/TRBV6-3,CASSSFDRDDEQFF
TRBJ1-1,TRBV5-1,CASSFKGASTEAFF
TRBJ1-1,TRBV19,CASSYRDRGREAFF
TRBJ1-5,TRBV19,CASSDRGRFGNQPQHF
TRBJ1-4,TRBV28,CASSLPPATNEKLFF
TRBJ1-2,TRBV5-4,CASSSRQGEEANYGYTF
TRBJ1-2,TRBV19,CASSTIQGNYGYTF
TRBJ2-2,TRBV5-4,CASREASGLLTGELFF
TRBJ1-5,TRBV6-1,CASSVPLRQGGNQPQHF
TRBJ2-2,TRBV6-4,CASSDSRGRTGELFF
TRBJ2-1,TRBV24-1,CATSSQGVEQFF
TRBJ2-6,TRBV2,CASRYRGSGANVLTF
TRBJ2-2,TRBV6-5,CASKYRAESTGELFF
TRBJ2-1,TRBV7-9,CASSLGRDGYNEQFF
TRBJ2-2,TRBV10-1,CATLTRERSTGELFF
TRBJ1-6,TRBV6-4,CASIPKGADTGEWNSPLHF
TRBJ2-7,TRBV2,CASTVDRGYEQYF
TRBJ2-5,TRBV6-5,CASRAVGGAQETQYF
TRBJ2-7,TRBV10-3,CAISEAGLASNEQYF
TRBJ2-7,TRBV5-1,CASSSGTGTYEQYF
TRBJ2-7,TRBV7-2,CASSLGDRSYEQYF
TRBJ1-1,TRBV18,CASSPRGDREYTEAFF
TRBJ2-1,TRBV12-3/TRBV12-4,CASSAGDNEQFF
TRBJ1-1,TRBV3-1/TRBV3-2,CASSQNPRNTEAFF
TRBJ2-7,TRBV5-5,CASSPLTTPYEQYF
TRBJ1-2,TRBV15,CATSRDGRTSFF
TRBJ1-1,TRBV18,CASSPLFGQGSMSTEAFF
TRBJ1-1,TRBV27,CASSSLTGTMNTEAFF